This TCR beta chain came from a study of cytomegalovirus exposure and HLA in healthy donors. CDR1 and CDR2 (germline): SGHKS, YYEKEE (reference sequence). Trimming cost V 4 bases and J 3 bases; bases outside gene matches: 7. The CDR3 totals 16 residues. A multiplex PCR was run with 60 Vbeta primers and 13 Jbeta primers. Sequencing was performed with immunoSEQ multiplex PCR; in TCRdb, only in-frame clones are kept and a portion is missing. This sample has approximately 160,000 clones, with 64% found just once. Study-wide results and limits: Previously analyzed data showed that most TCR beta V segments were productive at a frequency of about 90% or about 30%. A missense DCLRE1C variant was associated with V- and J-gene trimming of TCR beta chains in a later analysis, and an independent cohort replicated the association. Clonal expansion, a later analysis showed, was greater in HLA-associated TCR beta chains than in equally common others.

This clone occurred a few times. The antigen is undetermined. This chain links TRBV5-5 with TRBJ2-2; 9 positions agree with TRBD1. Sequenced: PBMCs. This sequence was found in a woman aged 30 to 39 in good health and CMV-seropositive. The CDR3 spells CASSEKTGGYTGELFF. DNA for the CDR3: TGTGCCAGCAGCGAAAAGACAGGGGGGTACACCGGGGAGCTGTTTTTT. Filled out from reference TRBV5-5 and TRBJ2-2, the complete variable domain reads DAGVTQSPTHLIKTRGQQVTLRCSPISGHKSVSWYQQVLGQGPQFIFQYYEKEERGRGNFPDRFSARQFPNYSSELNVNALLLGDSALYLCASSEKTGGYTGELFFGEGSRLTVL.